These T cell receptor beta chains were read from a single sample in a study of cytomegalovirus exposure and HLA in healthy donors. The data were produced by immunoSEQ multiplex PCR, yet TCRdb's version contains in-frame clones alone and is incomplete. This table holds 200,000 to 250,000 clones, 75% to 90% found once. Sequencing was carried out using PBMCs. The receptors here all came from a woman between 18 and 30 years old in good health and CMV-seronegative. The CDR3 runs from the conserved cysteine through the conserved F or W. A D gene is named only where the DNA matches it firmly.

d_call j_call v_call cdr3_aa
TRBD1 TRBJ1-5 TRBV2 CASSGGQGKAQHF
TRBD1 TRBJ1-2 TRBV6-5 CASTRTGNYGYTF
- TRBJ1-5 TRBV5-5 CASSEDTKSNQPQHF
- TRBJ2-4 TRBV30 CAWSPRDKNIQYF
- TRBJ1-1 TRBV5-1 CASSLDSIGGIEAFF
- TRBJ2-7 TRBV5-4 CASSLGDKYEQYF
TRBD1 TRBJ1-1 TRBV18 CASSPQRDRMNTEAFF
- TRBJ1-1 TRBV30 CAWSPTSNEAFF
TRBD2 TRBJ2-1 TRBV28 CASSLGLAYSEQFF
- TRBJ1-1 TRBV4-1 CASSQVRGSITEAFF
- TRBJ1-3 TRBV10-1 CASSSRAASGNTIYF
TRBD2 TRBJ2-5 TRBV5-4 CASSPAGGETQYF
- TRBJ1-3 TRBV29-1 CSGRWGGNTIYF
- TRBJ1-5 TRBV28 CASSLRGFRDSNQPQHF
- TRBJ2-2 TRBV20-1 CSALLSGELFF
- TRBJ1-2 TRBV28 CASRGAVERGYTF
TRBD1 TRBJ2-5 TRBV2 CASSSFDRGRGETQYF
- TRBJ1-5 TRBV25-1 CASSEQGSNQPQHF
TRBD1 TRBJ2-7 TRBV6-6 CASTKLQGAYEQYF
TRBD1 TRBJ1-3 TRBV28 CASSLTGGSGNTIYF
- TRBJ1-5 TRBV2 CASSEQQVSNQPQHF
TRBD2 TRBJ2-1 TRBV29-1 CSVSGTTNNEQFF
- TRBJ1-2 TRBV29-1 CSVGTANYGYTF
TRBD2 TRBJ2-3 TRBV27 CASSAGLAGPLDTQYF
TRBD2 TRBJ2-7 TRBV5-1 CASSRKPTLAGEGEQYF
- TRBJ2-1 TRBV7-8 CASSLRGDVYNEQFF
- TRBJ1-2 TRBV19 CASRGTSNYGYTF
- TRBJ2-2 TRBV4-2 CASSQEGGRTGELFF
- TRBJ1-2 TRBV5-1 CASSAGTDTWDYGYTF
- TRBJ1-6 TRBV9 CASSPRQYGSPLHF
TRBD1 TRBJ2-2 TRBV2 CASSTRTGYTGELFF
TRBD2 TRBJ2-7 TRBV12-5 CASGLGGLAWEQYF
- TRBJ2-7 TRBV9 CASSKGQNYEQYF
- TRBJ2-7 TRBV28 CASRTGHEQYF
TRBD1 TRBJ2-7 TRBV5-8 CASSLGQWSYEQYF
- TRBJ1-1 TRBV2 CASPEGSGTGEAFF
TRBD2 TRBJ2-2 TRBV19 CASSIGLAGQLTGELFF
- TRBJ2-1 TRBV7-6 CAVEPRYNEQFF
TRBD1 TRBJ1-5 TRBV7-8 CASSPKPGQAREPQHF
- TRBJ1-5 TRBV6-4 CASREEPAQISNQPQHF
- TRBJ1-6 TRBV5-1 CASSLVQNLNNSPLHF
TRBD2 TRBJ2-7 TRBV19 CASSARLAGTNEQYF
- TRBJ1-2 TRBV15 CATSRDRGYGYTF
TRBD1 TRBJ1-2 TRBV19 CASSFRQGAKNYGYTF
- TRBJ2-3 TRBV19 CASSINGGRTDTQYF
TRBD2 TRBJ2-7 TRBV30 CAWSLGLAYEQYF
- TRBJ2-2 TRBV27 CASSLSRPGVGSGELFF
- TRBJ2-7 TRBV28 CASSSISGTSEVPYEQYF
TRBD1 TRBJ1-5 TRBV9 CASSVGTGDQPQHF
TRBD2 TRBJ2-1 TRBV11-2 CASSPRLAGLQGGEQFF
- TRBJ1-1 TRBV30 CAWSKGLTNTEAFF
TRBD2 TRBJ2-3 TRBV27 CASSFSGGQADTQYF